These 5 T cell receptor beta chains share one sample of origin, sequenced in a study of blood T cell repertoires in COVID-19 (dated by TCRdb to 2018 to 2021). Library preparation used the immunoSEQ multiplex PCR assay. The source is immuneACCESS, and TCRdb retained only in-frame sequences with V and J called. Part of the clones is not carried over; for the studies checked, unresolved V genes explain less than half of this, and the remainder is unexplained. For this sample the table gives about 110,000 clones, of which 76% were detected only once. About 3.8% of the sample is in the top ten clones. The specimen was peripheral blood. Receptor source: a woman older than 75 with acute or convalescent COVID-19.

This rearrangement joins TRBV5-1 to TRBJ2-1; possibly TRBD2 for D (6 bases). V lost 0 bases to trimming and J lost 6 bases, with 13 bases between them. CDR3 length equals 15 residues. Germline V gene data show CDR1 as SGHRS and CDR2 as YFSETQ. The CDR3 nucleotides read TGCGCCAGCAGCTTGGTTATTGGGACTCTCAATGAGCAGTTCTTC. It is translated as CASSLVIGTLNEQFF.

The chain couples TRBV10-3 to TRBJ2-2, with D hard to call. Trimming cost V 0 bases and J 9 bases, with 5 bases left between them. Per the germline V gene, CDR1 is ENHRY and CDR2 is SYGVKD. The CDR3 has 12 residues. CDR3 region: CAISESARELFF. The CDR3 DNA sequence: TGTGCCATCAGTGAGTCTGCGAGGGAGCTGTTTTTT.

This clone has just a few counts. The V call is TRBV7-2, the J call TRBJ2-1, with 16 bases lining up with TRBD2. This CDR3 contains 18 residues. V was pared by 5 bases and J by 2 bases, with 6 bases of the junction left unmatched. Germline values: CDR1 SGHTA, CDR2 FQGNSA. CDR3 nucleotides: TGTGCCAGCAGCCCCGGGACTAGCGGGAGGGGCCCCTACAATGAGCAGTTCTTC. Translation gives CASSPGTSGRGPYNEQFF.

This chain connects TRBV18 to TRBJ1-1, with D unclear. CDR1 KGHSH and CDR2 LQKENI come from the germline V gene. The CDR3 length is 13 residues. The V gene lost 4 bases and the J gene lost 3 bases, with 9 bases spanning the gap. This CDR3 is CASSLIRDTEAFF. CDR3 DNA sequence: TGTGCCAGCTCACTGATTCGGGACACTGAAGCTTTCTTT.

This clone has only a few counts. The V gene is TRBV19, the J gene TRBJ1-1; unclear D gene. The germline V gene encodes CDR1 LNHDA and CDR2 SQIVND (reference sequence). The CDR3 runs to 19 residues. V was clipped by 0 bases and J by 11 bases, with 31 bases between them. The CDR3 region has the DNA TGTGCCAGTAGTATAGATCTAAAATCCGGGCTTTTCGGACCCCGAGGGGCTTTCTTT. Protein product: CASSIDLKSGLFGPRGAFF.